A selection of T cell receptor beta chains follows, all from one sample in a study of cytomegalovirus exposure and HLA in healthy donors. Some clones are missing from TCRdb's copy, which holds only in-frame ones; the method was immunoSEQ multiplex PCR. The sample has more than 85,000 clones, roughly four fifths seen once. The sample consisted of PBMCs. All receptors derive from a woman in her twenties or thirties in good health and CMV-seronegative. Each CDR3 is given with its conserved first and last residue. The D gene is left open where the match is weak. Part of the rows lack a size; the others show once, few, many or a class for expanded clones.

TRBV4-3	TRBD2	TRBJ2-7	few	CASSQDGAGGSYEQYF
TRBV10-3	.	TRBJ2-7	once	CATVRTDSSYEQYF
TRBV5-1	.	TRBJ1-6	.	CASSLAPNSPLHF
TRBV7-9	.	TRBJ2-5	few	CASSSRDRVQETQYF
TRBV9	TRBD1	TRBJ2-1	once	CASRYRGSYNEQFF
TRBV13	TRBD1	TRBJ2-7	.	CASSLGQGTSYEQYF
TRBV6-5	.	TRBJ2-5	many	CASSYSASGDQETQYF
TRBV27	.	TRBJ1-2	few	CASTQTYPLGGYTF
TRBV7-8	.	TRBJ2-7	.	CASSLADSSSYEQYF
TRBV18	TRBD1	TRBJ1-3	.	CASSPGQGATGNTIYF
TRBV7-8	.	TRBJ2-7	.	CASSSGRGVSSYEQYF
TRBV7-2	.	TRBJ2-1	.	CASQAGVGSYNEQFF
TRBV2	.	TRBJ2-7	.	CASSEARWYEQYF
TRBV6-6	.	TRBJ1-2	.	CASSYSGQTNGYTF
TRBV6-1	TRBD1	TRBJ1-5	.	CASAGTGGNQPQHF
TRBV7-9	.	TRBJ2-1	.	CASSQDLIYNEQFF
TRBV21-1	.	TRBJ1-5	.	CASINTGQAVTNQPQHF
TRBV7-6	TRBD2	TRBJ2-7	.	CASSLGGLAGSYEQYF
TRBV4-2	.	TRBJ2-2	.	CASSRTSGTGINTGELFF
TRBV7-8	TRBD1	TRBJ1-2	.	CASSCGTGSIYGYTF
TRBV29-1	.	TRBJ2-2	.	CSVEGAEGAAGELFF
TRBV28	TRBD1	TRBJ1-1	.	CASSFDRATMNTEAFF
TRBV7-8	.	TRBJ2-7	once	CASSPRTAYEQYF
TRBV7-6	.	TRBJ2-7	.	CASSQDYLSYEQYF
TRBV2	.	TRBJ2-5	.	CASLLAEQEETQYF
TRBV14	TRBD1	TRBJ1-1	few	CASSQELGQINTEAFF
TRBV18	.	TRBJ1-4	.	CASSPSNEKLFF
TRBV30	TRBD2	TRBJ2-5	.	CAWIFPASGEETQYF
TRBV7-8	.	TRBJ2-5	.	CASSSPPGVETQYF
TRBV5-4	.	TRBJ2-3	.	CASETASTDTQYF
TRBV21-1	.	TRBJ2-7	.	CASSGVTSGASYEQYF
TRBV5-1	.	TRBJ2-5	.	CASSFSGETQYF
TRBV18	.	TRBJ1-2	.	CASSPGQTSYGYTF
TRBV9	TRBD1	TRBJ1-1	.	CASSGAERDRSFF
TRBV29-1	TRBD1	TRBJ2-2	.	CSVTDRPSMGELFF
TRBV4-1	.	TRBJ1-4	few	CASSQGQGNEKLFF
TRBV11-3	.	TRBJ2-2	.	CASSSRSNTGELFF
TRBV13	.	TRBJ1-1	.	CASRLTLMNTEAFF
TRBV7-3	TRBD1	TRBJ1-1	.	CASSLTGQSTEAFF
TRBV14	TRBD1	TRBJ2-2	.	CASSQGTGGVIGELFF
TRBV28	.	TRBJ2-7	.	CASETGHTGGGYEQYF
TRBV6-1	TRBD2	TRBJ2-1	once	CASSHRTSAYNEQFF
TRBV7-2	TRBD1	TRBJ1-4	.	CASSGQGAEREKLFF
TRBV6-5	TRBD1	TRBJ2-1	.	CASSYAGTGSYNEQFF
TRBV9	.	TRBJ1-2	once	CASSADSNYGYTF
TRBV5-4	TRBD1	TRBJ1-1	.	CASSAPRDRGVNTEAFF
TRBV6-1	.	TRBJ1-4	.	CASSAGELFF
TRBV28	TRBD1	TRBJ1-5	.	CASSGDREGHWPQHF
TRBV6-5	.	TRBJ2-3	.	CASSYLQGTDTQYF
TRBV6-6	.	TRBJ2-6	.	CASSSAGGGANVLTF
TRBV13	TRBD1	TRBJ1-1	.	CASSSGTGNTEAFF
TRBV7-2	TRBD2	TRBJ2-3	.	CASSSRTSGGPDTQYF
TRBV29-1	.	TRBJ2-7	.	CSVEFSSTSSYEQYF
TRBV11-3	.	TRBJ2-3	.	CASSLDSRLGTDTQYF
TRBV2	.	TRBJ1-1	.	CASAGMNTEAFF
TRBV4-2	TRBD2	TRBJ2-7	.	CASSQEEGLAGPYEQYF